This paragraph reports one TCR beta chain. Its specificity is unknown. TCR sequencing used cDNA made by reverse transcription of extracted RNA. The data were produced by immunoSEQ multiplex PCR, yet TCRdb's version contains in-frame clones alone and is incomplete. Of about 140,000 clones listed, roughly 86% are singletons. This specimen belongs to a study of CD8+ T cells in alopecia areata. On the study more broadly: Oral tofacitinib, 5 to 10 mg twice daily, was given in an open-label trial.

Described treatment: oral pan-JAK inhibitor, 5-10 mg twice daily. Study results and caveats: Scalp sample data also include resident alphabeta T cells from normal skin. Higher clonality was seen in lesional scalp than in normal scalp, especially in alopecia totalis/universalis. Persistence in scalp and blood during tofacitinib was observed for many expanded lesional clones.

Per the germline V gene, CDR1 is SEHNR and CDR2 is FQNEAQ (reference sequence). V lost 5 bases and J 7 bases, leaving 6 bases between the germline ends. This CDR3 is built from 11 residues. This specimen consisted of CD8+ T cells sorted from blood, obtained at week 4, from a patient treated with tofacitinib. The receptor comes from a human donor with alopecia areata. The chain has TRBV7-9 and TRBJ2-1; D remains ambiguous. The CDR3 loop reads CASSAGNEQFF. The CDR3 DNA reads as TGTGCCAGCAGCGCCGGAAATGAGCAGTTCTTC.